This TCR beta chain appears in the sequencing data of a study of cytomegalovirus exposure and HLA in healthy donors. Study results and limitations: The authors listed around 150 TCR beta chains as cytomegalovirus-associated. In the roughly 120 validation repertoires, a later analysis found that first-cohort TCR clusters tended to co-occur. In vitro confirmation showed three CMV-associated chains to be CMV antigen specific.

Some clones are missing from TCRdb's copy, which holds only in-frame ones; the method was immunoSEQ multiplex PCR. This table has about 190,000 clones, 84% appearing once. The CDR3 consists of 14 residues. Trimming removed 3 bases from V and 0 bases from J, with 8 bases in between. CDR1 is SGHTA, CDR2 FQGNSA, per germline. A remark on this clone: Its antigen is not identified.

The TCR originated in a man aged 18 to 30 in good health and CMV-seropositive. Input material: PBMCs. V is TRBV7-2 and J is TRBJ2-5, with TRBD1 as a possible D gene (5 bases). CDR3 sequence: CASSFQGDQETQYF. The CDR3 DNA reads as TGTGCCAGCAGCTTCCAGGGTGACCAAGAGACCCAGTACTTC.